Sequencing of this T cell receptor beta chain was carried out in a study of cytomegalovirus exposure and HLA in healthy donors. Regarding the study as a whole: For TCR beta chains, V- and J-gene trimming was later linked to a missense DCLRE1C variant. Altogether, around 160 TCR beta chains were recorded as cytomegalovirus-associated. It was assumed in the presence/absence analyses that sequencing depth was roughly uniform across donors.

The CDR3 loop spans 19 amino acids. Germline trimming cut 0 bases from V and 9 bases from J; bases unmatched to any gene: 16. CDR1 LGHNA and CDR2 YNFKEQ come from the germline V gene. There are a few counts of this clone. The target antigen is unknown. Both 60 Vbeta primers and 13 Jbeta primers went into the PCR. Clones were read by immunoSEQ multiplex PCR, and TCRdb kept only the in-frame ones, dropping some. The top ten hold approximately 0.098% of the sample, which has 150,000 to 250,000 clones, over 75% seen once. Sample: PBMCs. The clonotype originates from a boy aged 2-9 years in good health and CMV-seronegative. This chain uses TRBV4-2 with TRBJ2-1, with 11 bases matching TRBD2. Here the CDR3 reads CASSQDRGLAGGRGSEQFF. CDR3 nucleotides: TGTGCCAGCAGCCAAGATCGTGGGCTAGCGGGGGGTAGGGGGAGTGAGCAGTTCTTC.